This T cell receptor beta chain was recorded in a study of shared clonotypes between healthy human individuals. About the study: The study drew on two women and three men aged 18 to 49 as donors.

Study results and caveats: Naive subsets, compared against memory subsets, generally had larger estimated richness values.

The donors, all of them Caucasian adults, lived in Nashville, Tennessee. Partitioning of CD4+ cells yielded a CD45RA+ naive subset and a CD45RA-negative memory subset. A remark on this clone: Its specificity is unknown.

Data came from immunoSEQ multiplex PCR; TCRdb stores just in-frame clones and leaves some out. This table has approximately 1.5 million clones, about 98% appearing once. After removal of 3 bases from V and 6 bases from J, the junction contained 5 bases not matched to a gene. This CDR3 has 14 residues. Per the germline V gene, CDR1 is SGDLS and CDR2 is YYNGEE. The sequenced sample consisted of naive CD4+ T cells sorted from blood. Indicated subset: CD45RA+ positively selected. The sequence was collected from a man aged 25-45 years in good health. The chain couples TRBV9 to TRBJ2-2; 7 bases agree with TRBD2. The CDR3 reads CASSERSGAGELFF. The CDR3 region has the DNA TGTGCCAGCAGCGAGCGGAGCGGGGCCGGGGAGCTGTTTTTT.